One T cell receptor beta chain is described in this entry. Antigen unknown. Investigators isolated RNA and reverse transcribed it into cDNA to act as the sequencing template. Sequencing was performed with immunoSEQ multiplex PCR; in TCRdb, only in-frame clones are kept and a portion is missing. The sample holds 150,000 to 200,000 clones, 55% seen once. These data belong to a study of CD8+ T cells in alopecia areata. Whole-study findings and limits: Sequences from scalp samples also cover resident alphabeta T cells of normal skin.

This sequence originates from a human donor in good health. Sequences were obtained from CD4+ T cells sorted from blood.

In nucleotides, the CDR3 is TGTGCCAGCAGCCCGGGCACCGGGGAGACCCAGTACTTC. Encoded protein: CASSPGTGETQYF. The chain carries TRBV7-2 and TRBJ2-5; D is unclear. From germline, CDR1 is SGHTA and CDR2 FQGNSA. The V and J ends lost 5 bases and 5 bases respectively, with 12 bases between them. The CDR3 runs 13 residues.